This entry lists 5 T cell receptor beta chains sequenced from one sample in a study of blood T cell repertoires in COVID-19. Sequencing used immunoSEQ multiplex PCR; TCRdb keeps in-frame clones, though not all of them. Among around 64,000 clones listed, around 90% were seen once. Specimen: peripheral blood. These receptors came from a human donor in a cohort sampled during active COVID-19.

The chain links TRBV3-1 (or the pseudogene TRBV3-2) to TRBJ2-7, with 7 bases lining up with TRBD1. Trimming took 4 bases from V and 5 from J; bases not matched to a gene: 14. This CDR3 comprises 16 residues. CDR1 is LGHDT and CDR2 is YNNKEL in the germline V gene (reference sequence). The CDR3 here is CASSRRSRVGGDEQYF. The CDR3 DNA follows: TGTGCCAGCAGCCGCCGGAGTCGAGTAGGGGGCGACGAGCAGTACTTC.

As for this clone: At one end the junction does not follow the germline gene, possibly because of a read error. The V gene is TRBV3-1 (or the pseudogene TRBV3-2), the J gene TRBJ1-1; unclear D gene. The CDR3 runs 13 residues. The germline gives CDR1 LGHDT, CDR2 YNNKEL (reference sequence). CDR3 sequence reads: CASSQARRTAAFF. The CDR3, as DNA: TGTGCCAGCAGCCAAGCCCGGAGGACTGCAGCTTTCTTT.

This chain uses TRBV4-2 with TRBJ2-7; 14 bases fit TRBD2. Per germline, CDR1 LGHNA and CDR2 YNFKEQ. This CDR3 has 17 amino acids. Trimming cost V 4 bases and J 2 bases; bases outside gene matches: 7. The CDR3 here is CASSPGTSGSEAYEQYF. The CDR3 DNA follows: TGTGCCAGCAGCCCTGGGACTAGCGGGAGTGAGGCCTACGAGCAGTACTTC.

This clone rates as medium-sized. For the CDR3, the DNA is TGCGCCAGCAGCCAAGAAGAGGCAGCGGGAAGCCATCAGCCCCAGCATTTT. It specifies CASSQEEAAGSHQPQHF. This chain uses TRBV4-1 with TRBJ1-5; D is unclear. Trimming stripped 0 bases from V and 5 bases from J, with 17 bases between. The CDR3 sequence is 17 residues long. Germline assignment: CDR1 MGHRA and CDR2 YSYEKL.

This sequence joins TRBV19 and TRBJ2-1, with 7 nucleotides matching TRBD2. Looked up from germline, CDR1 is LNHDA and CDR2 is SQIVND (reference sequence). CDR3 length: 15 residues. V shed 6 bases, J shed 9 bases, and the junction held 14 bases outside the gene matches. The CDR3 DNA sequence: TGTGCCAGTAGGACGAAGGGGCGGGAGTTCGGTGAGCAGTTCTTC. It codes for CASRTKGREFGEQFF. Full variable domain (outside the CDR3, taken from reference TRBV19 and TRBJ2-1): DGGITQSPKYLFRKEGQNVTLSCEQNLNHDAMYWYRQDPGQGLRLIYYSQIVNDFQKGDIAEGYSVSREKKESFPLTVTSAQKNPTAFYLCASRTKGREFGEQFFGPGTRLTVL.